This T cell receptor (beta chain) was captured in a study of CD8 T cells in ankylosing spondylitis (TCRdb year 2017). In the study overall: The study profiled T cell receptor beta repertoires in healthy donors and ankylosing spondylitis patients to find disease-linked TCR variants. The full study cohort comprised around 25 ankylosing spondylitis patients and 85 to 120 healthy donors. Peripheral blood was sampled, and synovial fluid was also collected from ankylosing spondylitis patients.

Data came from an Illumina HiSeq 2500. Quantitative 5'-RACE with molecular barcodes was used to prepare TCR beta libraries. In the paper's pipeline: A new computational method, built on a probabilistic model of VDJ rearrangement, was used to identify disease-linked TCR variants. TCRdb redid the processing of the public reads, applying fastp at Q25 and MiXCR, and retained in-frame beta chains. A single entry per CDR3 protein holds the most common genes and DNA from its merged rows. The V and J calls reflect TCRdb's pipeline rather than the authors' work. The sample table holds 250,000 or so distinct CDR3 sequences, of which roughly a quarter were seen once. 0.6% to 0.75% of the sample goes to the ten largest clones. A few counts support this clonotype. Its antigen is not yet known. No much larger clone exists at a distance of one base, and base qualities are not known. General findings and caveats noted by the study authors: A TCR beta motif made up of several highly homologous amino acid variants appeared to be characteristic of blood from ankylosing spondylitis patients. The disease-linked clones were reported as significantly enriched in matched synovial fluid samples from ankylosing spondylitis patients. Some TCR beta motif variants had previously been reported in synovial fluid and blood of reactive arthritis patients, which suggested common disease-initiation mechanisms. In peripheral blood, the disease-linked clones were found at relatively low frequencies and had a CD8+ phenotype.

The receptor's source is a male donor with ankylosing spondylitis or in good health (not recorded which). The sample taken for sequencing was blood, either unsorted or a sorted T cell fraction (not recorded which).

The nucleotide sequence reads as follows: TGCGCCAGCAGCTCATCCGGGACTAGCGCCCCCGGGGAGCTGTTTTTT. This translates into CASSSSGTSAPGELFF. The chain was built from TRBV5-1 and TRBJ2-2; 10 bases in the junction line up with TRBD2. CDR1 and CDR2 are drawn from the germline V gene: SGHRS, YFSETQ. The CDR3 contains 16 residues, cysteine and phenylalanine counted. Only the CDR3 region is kept as DNA, spanning 48 bases read in frame from base 1. Trimming accounts for 3 bases at V and 6 bases at J, while the number of junction bases matched to no gene is 8.